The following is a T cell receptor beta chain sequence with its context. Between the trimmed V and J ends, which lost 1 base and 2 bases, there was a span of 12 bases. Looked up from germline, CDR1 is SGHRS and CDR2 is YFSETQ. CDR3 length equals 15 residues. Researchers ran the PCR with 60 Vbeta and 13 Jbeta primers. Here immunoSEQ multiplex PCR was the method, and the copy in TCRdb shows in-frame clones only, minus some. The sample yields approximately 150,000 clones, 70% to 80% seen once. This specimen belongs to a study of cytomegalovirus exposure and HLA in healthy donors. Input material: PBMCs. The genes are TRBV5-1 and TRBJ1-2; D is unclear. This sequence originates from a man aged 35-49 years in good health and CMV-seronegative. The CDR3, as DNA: TGCGCCAGCAGCTTGATGGGAGGGTCGAACTATGGCTACACCTTC. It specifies CASSLMGGSNYGYTF.